The 8 T cell receptor beta chains below were found in one sample sequenced in a study of regulatory T cells in long-lasting Graves disease. Time point of the sample: newly diagnosed GD, antithyroid drugs for less than 3 months. PBMC-extracted RNA yielded the TCR library. TCR beta libraries were built with iRepertoire HTBI primers and Arm-PCR of CDR3 regions. TCRdb re-called the multiplex PCR reads through MiXCR, storing one row per CDR3 protein. The sample lists roughly 440,000 distinct CDR3 sequences; approximately 16% were seen once. The same data also went into a second study, on T cells in Graves' hyperthyroidism and ophthalmopathy.

Sample: peripheral blood mononuclear cells (PBMCs), taken at new diagnosis, from a patient treated with antithyroid drugs. These receptors were taken from a woman aged 18-29 years with Graves disease.

As concerns this clonotype: At one boundary the junction diverges from the germline segment, which might be a read error. This chain's CDR3 is CASTPSSSGRTGGLFF. In DNA, the CDR3 is TGTGCCAGCACCCCCTCTTCAAGCGGGAGGACCGGGGGGCTGTTTTTT. V usage is TRBV28 and J usage is TRBJ2-2; 9 positions match TRBD2. CDR3 length: 16 amino acids. Germline CDR1 and CDR2: MDHEN and SYDVKM.

This clonotype was found many times. This chain joins TRBV27 and TRBJ2-1, with 7 bases matching TRBD2. V shed 5 bases and J 12 bases; nucleotides not matched to a gene: 22. The CDR3 is 17 residues long. Germline values: CDR1 MNHEY, CDR2 SMNVEV (reference sequence). The CDR3 spells CASSPSTGTTPLGGQFF. CDR3 DNA: TGTGCCAGCAGTCCGTCTACCGGGACTACCCCCCTCGGTGGGCAGTTCTTC.

This clonotype was seen ten or more times. The chain is built from TRBV6-2 or TRBV6-3 and TRBJ2-1; D ambiguous. CDR3 length: 11 residues. Germline CDR1 is MNHEY and CDR2 is SVGEGT. V was cut by 4 bases and J by 16 bases, with 14 bases left in between. CDR3: CASSSTTDAFF. The DNA for the CDR3 is TGTGCCAGCAGTTCGACCACCGACGCATTCTTC.

V usage is TRBV15 and J usage is TRBJ2-3; perhaps TRBD1 as D (5 bases). With the DNA end fitting TRBJ2-7 better, the J assignment may be wrong. This CDR3 has 15 residues. CDR1 is LNHNV, CDR2 YYDKDF, per germline (reference sequence). CDR3: CATSRDRTYNYEQYF. The CDR3 DNA is TGTGCCACCAGCAGAGACCGGACATACAACTACGAGCAGTACTTC.

The chain is built from TRBV9 and TRBJ1-1, with 8 nucleotides matching TRBD1. This CDR3 has 14 amino acids. V was clipped by 4 bases and J by 7 bases; unmatched bases: 9. Germline assignment: CDR1 SGDLS and CDR2 YYNGEE. The chain's CDR3 is CASSLSTQGGEAFF. For the CDR3, the DNA is TGTGCCAGCAGCTTAAGTACACAGGGGGGTGAAGCTTTCTTT.

This clonotype appeared many times. V and J are TRBV28 and TRBJ2-7; D uncertain. The CDR3 runs to 13 residues. Trimming took 6 bases from V and 2 from J, leaving 11 bases between them. Germline CDR1 MDHEN, CDR2 SYDVKM. In DNA, the CDR3 is TGTGCCAGCAGCCTGGACGGAACCTACGAGCAGTACTTC. Translation: CASSLDGTYEQYF.

This clonotype was counted between two and nine times. This may be a read error, as it is one base from a much larger clone. The chain combines TRBV3-1 with TRBJ2-7; weak D call: TRBD2 (5 bases). CDR1 is LGHDT and CDR2 is YNNKEL in the germline V gene (reference sequence). The length of the CDR3 is 16 residues. The CDR3 coding sequence is TGTGCCAGCAGCCAACGGACTGCTGTCGCCTCCTACGAGCAGTGCTTC. It yields the protein CASSQRTAVASYEQCF.

This clonotype was seen a handful of times. The chain is built from TRBV20-1 and TRBJ2-6; perhaps TRBD1 as D (5 bases). V lost 3 bases and J lost 2, with 8 bases in between. CDR3 size: 14 residues. Germline V gene data show CDR1 as DFQATT and CDR2 as SNEGSKA (reference sequence). CDR3 sequence reads: CSASKGTGANVLTF. The CDR3 nucleotides are TGCAGTGCTAGTAAGGGGACTGGGGCCAACGTCCTGACTTTC.